The source of this TCR beta chain is a study of T cells expressing NK-cell markers (dated by TCRdb to 2020 to 2022). With regard to the full study: TCR beta-chain repertoires were profiled in sorted CD3+CD56+NKG2C+, CD3+CD56+NKG2C- and CD3+CD56-NKG2C+ T-cell subsets from about 8 donors. Seven of the eight sequenced donors were HCMV-seropositive and one was HCMV-seronegative. The eight sequenced donors were randomly selected healthy volunteers, three men and five women. Libraries were sequenced as 2 x 150 bp reads on Illumina HiSeq 2000/2500, MiSeq or NextSeq. General conclusions and limits of the study: In six donors, the dominant CD3+CD56+NKG2C+ clonotypes were among the top 10 CD8+ clonotypes and accounted for roughly 1.0-7.5% of CD8+ T cells. It remained unclear whether the expanded NKG2C-expressing T cell clones were specific for HCMV antigens. Those dominant clonotypes were again the most abundant among CD3+CD56-NKG2C+ cells in four donors, at roughly 28.3-65%.

HCMV-specific IgG was detected in serum with a commercial ELISA kit to determine HCMV serostatus. Peripheral blood mononuclear cells were isolated from blood by Ficoll density gradient centrifugation. The run used an Illumina HiSeq 2000. 5'RACE template switching, by which a universal primer site and unique molecular identifiers were added, was used to make TCR beta cDNA libraries. cDNA synthesis was primed from the TCR beta constant segment, followed by two successive PCR amplification steps. The authors' pipeline ran thus. MIGEC was used to demultiplex reads and group reads by UMI, and MiTCR was used to assemble and quantify clonotypes. To exclude erroneous sequences, any TCR cDNA sequence not supported by at least two reads was discarded. Downstream repertoire analysis used the tcR package, and clonotypes were matched across fractions by CDR3 nucleotide sequence plus V segment. VDJmatch was used to annotate antigen specificity against VDJdb, with one amino acid substitution allowed in CDR3. After the reads were reprocessed by TCRdb, one entry was made per CDR3 protein sequence, with no DNA. The V and J calls follow TCRdb's processing rather than the paper's. This sample's table carries roughly 380,000 distinct CDR3 sequences. Around 4.9% of the sample comes from the top ten.

A word on this clonotype: The clone's antigen remains unknown.

The CDR3 goes from the cysteine to the phenylalanine over 13 residues. No nucleotide data were recorded. The germline V gene provides CDR1 KGHSH and CDR2 LQKENI. What was sequenced was blood T cells: a sorted CD56 or NKG2C T cell subset, CD4+ or CD8+ T cells, or bulk PBMC T cells (not recorded which). The chain was built from TRBV18 and TRBJ1-1. The TCR sequence derives from a man between 18 and 69 years old in good health. This receptor carries the CDR3 CASSPVANTEAFF.